This T cell receptor (beta chain) came from a study of T cell responses to AZD1222 COVID-19 vaccine (dated by TCRdb to the early 2020s). Some background on the complete study: A total of just over 230 trial participants underwent TCR sequencing, of whom 200 to 220 had received two doses of AZD1222 and some 26 had received two doses of the MenACWY control vaccine. Trial participants were enrolled by age into subgroups of 18-55, 56-69 and 70-plus years, and roughly 150, 30 and 60 TCR-sequenced participants, respectively, were included in these subgroups. What the study reported, not specific to this receptor: Conclusions about previously exposed vaccinees were limited because only six AZD1222 recipients were SARS-CoV-2 seropositive at baseline. The 56-69-year group was small, and its depth increase did not reach significance, likely because of low power. After two AZD1222 doses, spike-specific TCR breadth and depth were significantly higher than at day 0 and than in MenACWY recipients. Because no day 14 peak-response samples were available, the repertoires could be characterized only after the peak T cell response. The vaccine-associated CD4 TCRs covered the entire spike protein, and the dominant responses fell in regions 160-218 and 743-854. Participants were mostly white British, with more females than males. The authors suggested clonal diversity may have been underestimated. Reportedly, close to half of the unique spike-specific TCRs recognized epitopes lying outside the regions that are mutated in the B.1.351 and B.1.1.7 variants.

Note on this clone: Its recognized antigen is unknown. Within one base of it there is no much larger clone, and no base qualities were kept.

The CDR3 regions of human TCRbeta chains were analyzed by immunosequencing. Under the source paper's analysis protocol: Repertoire TCRs were matched against a reference library of SARS-CoV-2-specific TCRs generated with the MIRA antigen-specificity platform. Breadth was defined as the fraction of unique TCRs that were SARS-CoV-2-associated. Depth was defined as the fraction of total T cells that were SARS-CoV-2-associated. Using the MIRA data, each spike-specific TCR was assigned both to the spike region to which the TCR was reactive and to a CD4 or CD8 class. Log10-transformed breadth and depth values were compared by one-way ANOVA with Sidak's multiple comparisons tests. TCRdb limited this immuneACCESS table to in-frame rearrangements with V and J called. A share of clones is missing; checked studies link under half to unresolved V genes, and the rest is unexplained. V, J and clone size were drawn from that table, and D and trimming were deduced from the DNA. This sample has about 90,000 clones in its table, and 91% of those were observed once. The top ten hold 5.2% of the sample.

What this sample's time point label stands for: baseline before first vaccination. The sample's treatment or condition label, decoded: meningococcal conjugate vaccine given as trial control. The vaccinee samples were drawn from two UK trials, COV001 and COV002, one of which was a single-blind randomized controlled phase 2/3 trial testing AZD1222 (ChAdOx1 nCoV-19) in healthy adults. Trial participant PBMC samples were collected at day 0 and day 28 after the second dose for TCRbeta chain sequencing. From a lookup of the germline V gene, CDR1 and CDR2 are SNHLY and FYNNEI. The cysteine opens and the phenylalanine closes a CDR3 of 14 amino acids. Only CDR3 DNA is held: 42 bases, read in frame from base 1. The trim is 5 bases for V and 4 bases for J, with a gap of 12 bases between the germline ends.

This TCR came from an adult in good health. Sequenced here: peripheral blood, sampled on day 0 of MenACWY control vaccination. The chain links TRBV2 with TRBJ1-3; TRBD1 could be the D gene, as 6 bases match. The CDR3 protein sequence reads: CASSNRVYGNTIYF. DNA sequence: TGTGCCAGCAGTAACAGGGTTTACGGAAACACCATATATTTT.